This is a list of T cell receptor beta chains from one sample in a study of blood T cell repertoires in COVID-19. Clones were read by immunoSEQ multiplex PCR, and TCRdb kept only the in-frame ones, dropping some. The sample has about 160,000 clones; approximately 87% are singletons. Sequencing was performed on peripheral blood. The receptor source for this set is a woman between 70 and 85 years old with acute or convalescent COVID-19. Both conserved end residues are part of each CDR3. The D gene is left open where the match is weak. The size field is filled for only some rows; it gives once, few, many or a size class.

v_gene	d_gene	abundance	j_gene	CDR3nt	CDR3aa
TRBV28	TRBD1	-	TRBJ1-1	TGTGCCAGCAGAACCGGGACAGGGAACACTGAAGCTTTCTTT	CASRTGTGNTEAFF
TRBV7-9	-	-	TRBJ1-4	TGTGCCAGCAGCTTAAGGGAGCCTAATGAAAAACTGTTTTTT	CASSLREPNEKLFF
TRBV19	-	once	TRBJ1-5	TGTGCCAGTAGTAGTTTGGGGGACATTATTAATCAGCCCCAGCATTTT	CASSSLGDIINQPQHF
TRBV6-5	-	-	TRBJ1-1	TGTGCCAGCAGACGACAGAGTGAAGCTTTCTTT	CASRRQSEAFF
TRBV4-2	-	once	TRBJ1-1	TGTGCCAGCAGCCAAGATCGGCGGGGAACCACTGAAGCTTTCTTT	CASSQDRRGTTEAFF
TRBV28	-	few	TRBJ1-1	TGTGCCAGCAGCCGCGAGGGGGTTGGGAACACTGAAGCTTTCTTT	CASSREGVGNTEAFF
TRBV7-9	TRBD2	-	TRBJ2-1	TGTGCCAGCAGCTCGTCTAGCACTAGCGGGGGTTACAATGAGCAGTTCTTC	CASSSSSTSGGYNEQFF
TRBV20-1	TRBD1	-	TRBJ2-3	TGCAGTGCTAGTGGGACAGTACCAACAACAGATACGCAGTATTTT	CSASGTVPTTDTQYF
TRBV7-9	TRBD1	-	TRBJ2-7	TGTGCCAGCACCCGGGGACAGGGGGCCTACGAGCAGTACTTC	CASTRGQGAYEQYF
TRBV29-1	-	-	TRBJ1-1	TGCAGCGTTGATGGCTGGGCATCTGAAGCTTTCTTT	CSVDGWASEAFF
TRBV6-2/TRBV6-3	TRBD2	-	TRBJ2-1	TGTGCCAGCAGTTTCGGGACTAGGGGCAATGAGCAGTTCTTC	CASSFGTRGNEQFF
TRBV2	-	-	TRBJ1-4	TGTGCCAGCAGCCCCCTCGGACAAGTTAATGAAAAACTGTTTTTT	CASSPLGQVNEKLFF
TRBV5-1	-	-	TRBJ1-5	TGCGCCAGCAGCGCAACGGGGGAAGGGTATCAGCCCCAGCATTTT	CASSATGEGYQPQHF
TRBV6-5	-	-	TRBJ1-1	TGTGCCAGCAGTTTTAGAGTCAACACTGAAGCTTTCTTT	CASSFRVNTEAFF
TRBV4-3	-	-	TRBJ1-1	TGCGCCAGCAGCCATAATAGGAACACTGAAGCTTTCTTT	CASSHNRNTEAFF
TRBV18	-	few	TRBJ2-7	TGTGCCAGCTCCATGGACGGGACCTACGAGCAGTACTTC	CASSMDGTYEQYF
TRBV5-1	TRBD1	-	TRBJ2-7	TGCGCCAGCAGCTTGACTTTCCGGGACAGGGGGCTCGAGCAGTACTTC	CASSLTFRDRGLEQYF
TRBV6-5	-	-	TRBJ2-2	TGTGCCAGCAGTAGATCGAGGAACACCGGGGAGCTGTTTTTT	CASSRSRNTGELFF
TRBV6-4	-	once	TRBJ1-2	TGTGCCAGCAGGACAGATACCGCTAACTATGGCTACACCTTC	CASRTDTANYGYTF
TRBV10-1	-	-	TRBJ1-1	TGCGCCAGCAGTGACGCGGGGCGGGACTTT	CASSDAGRDF
TRBV6-6	-	-	TRBJ2-3	TGTGCCAGCAGCCATCAGCGGGTGAGCACAGATACGCAGTATTTT	CASSHQRVSTDTQYF
TRBV30	TRBD2	-	TRBJ2-3	TGTGCCTGGAGTGTCGGGACTAGCGGGGGGAGAGATACGCAGTATTTT	CAWSVGTSGGRDTQYF
TRBV11-2	-	few	TRBJ1-2	TGTGCCAGCAGCTTAGGTCAGGGAGGCTATGGCTACACCTTC	CASSLGQGGYGYTF
TRBV25-1	-	few	TRBJ1-5	TGTGCCAGCAGTGGGGCCTTTGATCAGCCCCAGCATTTT	CASSGAFDQPQHF
TRBV19	-	-	TRBJ2-2	TGTGCCGGGCGGGACCCGAACACCGGGGAGCTGTTTTTT	CAGRDPNTGELFF
TRBV5-8	TRBD1	-	TRBJ1-1	TGTGCCAGCAGCTTAGGACAGGCGGACACTGAAGCTTTCTTT	CASSLGQADTEAFF
TRBV6-1	TRBD1	few	TRBJ1-2	TGTGCCAGCAGTGAAGCGTCAACAGGGGTGGGCTATGGCTACACCTTC	CASSEASTGVGYGYTF
TRBV12-5	-	-	TRBJ2-1	TGTGCTAGTGCTACAGCGTCAGGGGTGAGCTCCTACAATGAGCAGTTCTTC	CASATASGVSSYNEQFF
TRBV25-1	TRBD2	-	TRBJ2-7	TGTGCCAGCGCCCCGAGCGGGAGGGCCCCTCAGCAGTACTTC	CASAPSGRAPQQYF
TRBV7-8	-	few	TRBJ1-2	TGTGCCAGCAGCGCTGCCCATCGGGATGGCTACACCTTC	CASSAAHRDGYTF
TRBV19	TRBD1	-	TRBJ1-1	TGTGCCAGTAGTGACAGGGTCTCTTCCACTGAAGCTTTCTTT	CASSDRVSSTEAFF
TRBV5-6	TRBD2	-	TRBJ2-7	TGTGCCAGCAGCTTGAAAGCGGGAGACCGCGGGGAGCAGTACTTC	CASSLKAGDRGEQYF
TRBV2	-	few	TRBJ2-7	TGTGCCAGCAGAGGATACAGCTTCTCCTACGAGCAGTACTTC	CASRGYSFSYEQYF
TRBV6-5	-	-	TRBJ1-5	TGTGCCAGCATTTCACAGGGTTATCAGCCCCAGCATTTT	CASISQGYQPQHF
TRBV18	-	-	TRBJ2-2	TGTGCCAGCTCACCTTGGGGACTGAGCCCTAGACTGAACACCGGGGAGCTGTTTTTT	CASSPWGLSPRLNTGELFF